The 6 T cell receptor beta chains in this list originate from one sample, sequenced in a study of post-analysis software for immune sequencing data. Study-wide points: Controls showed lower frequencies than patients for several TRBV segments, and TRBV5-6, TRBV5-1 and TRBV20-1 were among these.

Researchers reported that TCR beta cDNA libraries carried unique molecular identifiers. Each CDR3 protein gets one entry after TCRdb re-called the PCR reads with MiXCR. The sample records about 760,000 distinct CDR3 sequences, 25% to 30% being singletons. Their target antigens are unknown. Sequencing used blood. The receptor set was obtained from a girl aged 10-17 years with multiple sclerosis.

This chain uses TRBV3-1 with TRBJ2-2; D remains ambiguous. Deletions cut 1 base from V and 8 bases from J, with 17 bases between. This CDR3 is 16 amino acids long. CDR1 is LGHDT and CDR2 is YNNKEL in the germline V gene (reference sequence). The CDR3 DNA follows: TGTGCCAGCAGCCAAGGACTCGTTTCGCCCGTGGGGGAGCTGTTTTTT. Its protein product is CASSQGLVSPVGELFF.

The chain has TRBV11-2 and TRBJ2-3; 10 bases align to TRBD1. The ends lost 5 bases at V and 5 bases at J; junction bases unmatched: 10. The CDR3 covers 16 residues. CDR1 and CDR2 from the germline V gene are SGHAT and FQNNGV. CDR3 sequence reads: CASSPAWTGGRDTQYF. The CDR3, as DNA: TGTGCCAGCAGCCCAGCGTGGACAGGGGGGAGAGATACGCAGTATTTT.

This CDR3 reads CASRNRGGGSGSPLHF. The CDR3 coding sequence is TGTGCCAGCAGAAACAGAGGGGGGGGATCTGGTTCACCCCTCCACTTT. The chain uses TRBV7-2 and TRBJ1-6, with D possibly being TRBD1 (6 bases). Germline lookup yields CDR1 SGHTA and CDR2 FQGNSA. This CDR3 spans 16 amino acids. V shed 6 bases and J shed 9 bases, with 21 bases lying between them.

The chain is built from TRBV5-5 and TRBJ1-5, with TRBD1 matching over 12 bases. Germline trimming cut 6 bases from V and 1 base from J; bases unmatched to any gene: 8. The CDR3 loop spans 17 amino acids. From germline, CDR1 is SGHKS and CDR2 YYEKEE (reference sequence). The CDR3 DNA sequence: TGTGCCAGCACCAAGACCGGGACAGGGGGCAGCAATCAGCCCCAGCATTTT. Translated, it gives CASTKTGTGGSNQPQHF.

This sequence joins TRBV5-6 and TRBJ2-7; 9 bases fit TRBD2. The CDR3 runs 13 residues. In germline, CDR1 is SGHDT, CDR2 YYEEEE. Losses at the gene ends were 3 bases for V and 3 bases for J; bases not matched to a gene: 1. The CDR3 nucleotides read TGTGCCAGCAGCTCGACTAGCGGCTACGAGCAGTACTTC. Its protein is CASSSTSGYEQYF.

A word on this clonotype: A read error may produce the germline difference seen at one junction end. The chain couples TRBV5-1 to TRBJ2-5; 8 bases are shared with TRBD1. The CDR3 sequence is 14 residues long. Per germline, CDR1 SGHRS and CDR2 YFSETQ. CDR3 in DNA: TGCGCCGGCAGCTTGGACAGGGAGAAAAATGAGCAGTACTTC. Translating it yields CAGSLDREKNEQYF.